The rows below give T cell receptor beta chains drawn from one sample of a study of T cell responses to AZD1222 COVID-19 vaccine. Clones were sequenced by immunoSEQ multiplex PCR, and TCRdb holds only the in-frame ones, with some missing. The sample shows 65,000 to 90,000 clones, 89% of them seen only once. Here the sequenced sample was peripheral blood, taken 28 days after the second AZD1222 dose. The receptor source for this set is an adult who received the AZD1222 COVID-19 vaccine. Both conserved end residues are part of each CDR3. Each record gives: CDR3 protein, CDR3 DNA, V gene, clone size, J gene, CDR3 length, D gene. A D gene is named only where the DNA matches it firmly. Only some rows state a clone size, as once, few, many or a class for expanded clones.

CDR3aa: CSVVLGSNQPQHF
CDR3nt: TGCAGCGTTGTTTTGGGTAGCAATCAGCCCCAGCATTTT
v_gene: TRBV29-1
abundance: -
j_gene: TRBJ1-5
len: 13
d_gene: -

CDR3aa: CASSLVGFATRMYNEQFF
CDR3nt: TGTGCCAGCAGCTTAGTCGGATTTGCGACTAGGATGTACAATGAGCAGTTCTTC
v_gene: TRBV7-2
abundance: -
j_gene: TRBJ2-1
len: 18
d_gene: -

CDR3aa: CASSRRTGALTPLGSPLHF
CDR3nt: TGTGCCAGCAGCCGTAGGACAGGGGCATTAACCCCTCTGGGGTCACCCCTCCACTTT
v_gene: TRBV7-2
abundance: few
j_gene: TRBJ1-6
len: 19
d_gene: TRBD1

CDR3aa: CASRTSGQSIYEQYF
CDR3nt: TGTGCCAGCAGGACTTCGGGACAGTCAATCTACGAGCAGTACTTC
v_gene: TRBV28
abundance: -
j_gene: TRBJ2-7
len: 15
d_gene: TRBD1

CDR3aa: CASSKRTGKNTGELFF
CDR3nt: TGTGCCAGCAGCAAAAGGACAGGAAAGAACACCGGGGAGCTGTTTTTT
v_gene: TRBV5-8
abundance: -
j_gene: TRBJ2-2
len: 16
d_gene: TRBD1

CDR3aa: CASSLDGTGVGTEAFF
CDR3nt: TGTGCCAGCAGCTTGGATGGGACAGGGGTTGGAACTGAAGCTTTCTTT
v_gene: TRBV5-4
abundance: -
j_gene: TRBJ1-1
len: 16
d_gene: TRBD1

CDR3aa: CASSPPGGDGYTF
CDR3nt: TGTGCCAGCAGCCCCCCAGGGGGGGATGGCTACACCTTC
v_gene: TRBV5-4
abundance: -
j_gene: TRBJ1-2
len: 13
d_gene: TRBD1

CDR3aa: CATSDSDSTYGYTF
CDR3nt: TGTGCCACCAGTGATTCTGACAGTACCTATGGCTACACCTTC
v_gene: TRBV24-1
abundance: few
j_gene: TRBJ1-2
len: 14
d_gene: -

CDR3aa: CASSPDSLGTDTQYF
CDR3nt: TGTGCCAGCAGCCCCGACTCCCTGGGCACAGATACGCAGTATTTT
v_gene: TRBV7-2
abundance: -
j_gene: TRBJ2-3
len: 15
d_gene: -

CDR3aa: CASSFPSGGLGEQFF
CDR3nt: TGTGCCAGCAGTTTCCCTAGCGGGGGGCTGGGTGAGCAGTTCTTC
v_gene: TRBV6-6
abundance: -
j_gene: TRBJ2-1
len: 15
d_gene: TRBD2

CDR3aa: CASSFVRAGSPLHF
CDR3nt: TGTGCCAGCAGCTTCGTCAGGGCAGGTTCACCCCTCCACTTT
v_gene: TRBV7-2
abundance: -
j_gene: TRBJ1-6
len: 14
d_gene: -

CDR3aa: CASSRQGTGELFF
CDR3nt: TGTGCCAGCAGCCGCCAAGGCACCGGGGAGCTGTTTTTT
v_gene: TRBV7-3
abundance: once
j_gene: TRBJ2-2
len: 13
d_gene: -

CDR3aa: CASSQKDPYF
CDR3nt: TGTGCCAGCAGCCAAAAGGACCCGTATTTT
v_gene: TRBV14
abundance: -
j_gene: TRBJ2-3
len: 10
d_gene: -

CDR3aa: CASSLPRDRGHNTEAFF
CDR3nt: TGCGCCAGCAGCTTGCCCCGGGACAGGGGTCACAACACTGAAGCTTTCTTT
v_gene: TRBV5-1
abundance: -
j_gene: TRBJ1-1
len: 17
d_gene: TRBD1